Shown below are 14 T cell receptor beta chains from a single sample sequenced in a study of CD8 T cells in ankylosing spondylitis (dated by TCRdb to between 2016 and 2019). Library method: 5' RACE. The reads were generated on an Illumina HiSeq 2500. TCRdb reprocessing: public reads trimmed at Q25 with fastp, clones called with MiXCR, in-frame beta chains kept. Every CDR3 protein is listed once, alongside the most common genes and DNA of its rows. A total of about 150,000 distinct CDR3 sequences appear in this sample, roughly 44% of them only once. The ten top clones hold about 16% of the sample. The sample comprised synovial fluid, either unsorted or a sorted T cell fraction (not recorded which). These receptor sequences come from a male donor with ankylosing spondylitis.

This chain joins TRBV24-1 and TRBJ2-2; 7 bases line up with TRBD1. V shed 4 bases and J 6 bases; nucleotides not matched to a gene: 13. This CDR3 comprises 17 residues. Germline V lookup: CDR1 KGHDR, CDR2 SFDVKD. The CDR3: CATSDPPRGGRPGELFF. CDR3 in DNA: TGTGCCACCAGTGACCCCCCCAGAGGGGGCAGGCCCGGGGAGCTGTTTTTT.

At least ten counts were recorded for this clonotype. V gene TRBV15 combines with J gene TRBJ2-7; D unresolved. Germline CDR1 is LNHNV and CDR2 is YYDKDF (reference sequence). The CDR3 runs to 14 residues. Trimming cost V 0 bases and J 0 bases, with 6 bases left between them. This CDR3 is CATSREAGSYEQYF. CDR3 nucleotides: TGTGCCACCAGCAGAGAGGCAGGCTCCTACGAGCAGTACTTC.

J is TRBJ1-1 and V is TRBV20-1; D perhaps matches TRBD1 (5 bases). This CDR3 contains 15 residues. Germline loops: CDR1 DFQATT, CDR2 SNEGSKA (reference sequence). The V gene lost 0 bases and the J gene lost 5 bases, with 16 bases spanning the gap. The CDR3 bases are TGCAGTGCTAGAGATCAGGGCGAGACGTCGACTGAAGCTTTCTTT. It translates to CSARDQGETSTEAFF.

V usage is TRBV6-1 and J usage is TRBJ2-5, with D maybe TRBD2 (6 bases). CDR3 length equals 15 residues. Germline-derived CDR1 and CDR2 are MNHNS and SASEGT. V lost 0 bases to trimming and J lost 5 bases, with 13 bases between them. For the CDR3, the DNA is TGTGCCAGCAGTGAAGCGGGAGGCACCCAGGAGACCCAGTACTTC. This codes for CASSEAGGTQETQYF.

The rearrangement uses TRBV28 and TRBJ2-3; 8 nucleotides match TRBD2. Trimming took 1 base from V and 2 from J; bases not matched to a gene: 5. In germline, CDR1 is MDHEN, CDR2 SYDVKM. This CDR3 is 16 amino acids long. The CDR3 here is CASSLYGGRPTDTQYF. The CDR3 DNA follows: TGTGCCAGCAGTTTATATGGCGGGAGGCCCACAGATACGCAGTATTTT.

The V gene is TRBV2, the J gene TRBJ2-1; 10 bases are shared with TRBD2. J was trimmed by 3 bases and V by 4 bases; bases with no gene match: 9. The CDR3 totals 17 residues. Germline CDR1 SNHLY, CDR2 FYNNEI. The CDR3, as DNA: TGTGCCAGCAGTGGGGATAGCGGGAGGCTCTACTACAATGAGCAGTTCTTC. Translation: CASSGDSGRLYYNEQFF.

This clonotype was seen only once. The genes are TRBV29-1 and TRBJ2-1; D possibly corresponds to TRBD2 (6 bases). The CDR3 loop spans 13 amino acids. The V and J ends lost 0 bases and 7 bases respectively, with 10 bases between them. CDR1 and CDR2 (germline): SQVTM, ANQGSEA. The CDR3 DNA reads TGCAGCGTTGAAGATGACGGGGGAAATGAGCAGTTCTTC. Its protein is CSVEDDGGNEQFF.

The J gene is TRBJ2-5, the V gene TRBV2; D is tentatively TRBD1 or TRBD2 (5 bases each). Germline-derived CDR1 and CDR2 are SNHLY and FYNNEI. The CDR3 consists of 14 residues. V lost 10 bases, J lost 5 bases, and 20 bases lay in between. CDR3 DNA: TGTGCCATCCCGTACGGGGACGTTTTGGAGACCCAGTACTTC. Protein: CAIPYGDVLETQYF.

The chain joins TRBV6-1 to TRBJ1-6; unclear D gene. Germline CDR1 reads MNHNS; CDR2 reads SASEGT. The length of the CDR3 is 14 residues. The V end was cut by 6 bases, the J end by 7 bases, with 13 bases between. The CDR3 is CASRPMWGNSPLHF. The DNA for the CDR3 is TGTGCCAGCAGGCCCATGTGGGGAAATTCACCCCTCCACTTT.

The chain carries TRBV4-3 and TRBJ2-1, with 9 nucleotides matching TRBD2. CDR3 length equals 17 residues. CDR1 LGHNA and CDR2 YSLEER come from the germline V gene. After removal of 4 bases from V and 5 bases from J, the junction contained 12 bases not matched to a gene. CDR3 loop: CASSLVASLAGHNEQFF. As DNA, the CDR3 is TGCGCCAGCAGCCTAGTAGCAAGCCTAGCGGGACACAATGAGCAGTTCTTC.

V gene TRBV5-1 combines with J gene TRBJ2-1, with D maybe TRBD2 (6 bases). V lost 4 bases and J lost 0, with 11 bases in between. CDR1 is SGHRS and CDR2 is YFSETQ in the germline V gene. The CDR3 length is 15 residues. The CDR3 sequence is CASSRSGCSYNEQFF. The CDR3 DNA is TGCGCCAGCAGCCGGAGCGGGTGCTCCTACAATGAGCAGTTCTTC. Using reference TRBV5-1 and TRBJ2-1 for the parts outside the CDR3, the full variable domain is KAGVTQTPRYLIKTRGQQVTLSCSPISGHRSVSWYQQTPGQGLQFLFEYFSETQRNKGNFPGRFSGRQFSNSRSEMNVSTLELGDSALYLCASSRSGCSYNEQFFGPGTRLTVL.

V usage is TRBV27 and J usage is TRBJ2-1; 8 nucleotides agree with TRBD1. V was pared by 3 bases and J by 3 bases, with 10 bases of the junction left unmatched. Looked up from germline, CDR1 is MNHEY and CDR2 is SMNVEV (reference sequence). CDR3 size: 17 residues. The CDR3 DNA reads as TGTGCCAGCAGTTTGTCCCCAGGGGGCAACCACTACAATGAGCAGTTCTTC. Translating it yields CASSLSPGGNHYNEQFF.

This clonotype was recorded at least ten times. The genes are TRBV6-1 and TRBJ2-3; no definite D call. This CDR3 has 16 amino acids. CDR1 and CDR2 (germline): MNHNS, SASEGT. V was pared by 0 bases and J by 0 bases, with 10 bases between. The CDR3 protein is CASSEAYMASTDTQYF. The CDR3 DNA reads as TGTGCCAGCAGTGAAGCGTACATGGCAAGCACAGATACGCAGTATTTT.

The chain uses TRBV15 and TRBJ1-5; D perhaps matches TRBD1 (6 bases). Per germline, CDR1 LNHNV and CDR2 YYDKDF (reference sequence). With 0 bases removed from V and 4 bases from J, the gap between germline ends came to 10 bases. The CDR3 runs to 15 residues. The CDR3 protein is CATSRDGQGNQPQHF. Written as DNA, the CDR3 is TGTGCCACCAGCAGAGACGGCCAGGGGAATCAGCCCCAGCATTTT.